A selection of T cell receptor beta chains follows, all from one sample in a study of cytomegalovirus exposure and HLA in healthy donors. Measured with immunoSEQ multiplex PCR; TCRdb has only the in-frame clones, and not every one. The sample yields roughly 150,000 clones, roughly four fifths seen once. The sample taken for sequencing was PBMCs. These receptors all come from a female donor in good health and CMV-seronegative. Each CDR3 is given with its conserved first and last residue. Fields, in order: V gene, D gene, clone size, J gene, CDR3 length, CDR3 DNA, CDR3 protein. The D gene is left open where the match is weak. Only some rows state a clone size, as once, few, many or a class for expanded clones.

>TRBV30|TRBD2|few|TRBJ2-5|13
TGTGCCTGGGACCGGACTAGCAGAGAGACCCAGTACTTC
CAWDRTSRETQYF
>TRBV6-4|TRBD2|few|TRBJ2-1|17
TGTGCCAGCAGTGCAATGGCTAGCGGGGGGGAGTTGAATGAGCAGTTCTTC
CASSAMASGGELNEQFF
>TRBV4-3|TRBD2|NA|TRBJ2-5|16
TGCGCCAGCAGCCAAGGGGCCGGGAGGGGCACGGAGACCCAGTACTTC
CASSQGAGRGTETQYF
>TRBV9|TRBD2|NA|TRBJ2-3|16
TGTGCCAGCAGCGCCCAGGGACTAGCGGAGAGGGATACGCAGTATTTT
CASSAQGLAERDTQYF
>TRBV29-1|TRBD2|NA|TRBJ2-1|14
TGCAGCATCCTTCGACTAGCGGGCGGCGGTGGGCAGTTCTTC
CSILRLAGGGGQFF
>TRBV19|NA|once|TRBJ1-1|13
TGTGCCAGTAGTATCAGGTTGGGTTCTGAAGCTTTCTTT
CASSIRLGSEAFF
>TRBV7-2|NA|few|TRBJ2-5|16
TGTGCCAGCAGCCCAAGAGCCTTATGGAGGCAAGAGACCCAGTACTTC
CASSPRALWRQETQYF
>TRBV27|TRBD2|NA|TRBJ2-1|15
TGTGCCAGCAGCTCCGGGACTAGCGGGAGCGGGGGGCAGTTCTTC
CASSSGTSGSGGQFF
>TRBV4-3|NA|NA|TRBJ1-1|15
TGCGCCAGCAGCCAAGACGAAGGGGCAGAAGCTGAAGCTTTCTTT
CASSQDEGAEAEAFF
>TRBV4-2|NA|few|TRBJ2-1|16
TGTGCCACCTCCGGGGAGTGGACTACCCCAGGGTATGAGCAGTTCTTC
CATSGEWTTPGYEQFF
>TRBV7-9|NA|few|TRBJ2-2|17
TGTGCCAGCAGCTCGACGGACAGTTACGCGAACACCGGGGAGCTGTTTTTT
CASSSTDSYANTGELFF
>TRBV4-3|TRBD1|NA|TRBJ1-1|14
TGCGCCAGCAACCAAGACAGGGAGGACACTGAAGCTTTCTTT
CASNQDREDTEAFF
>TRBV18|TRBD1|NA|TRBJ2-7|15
TGTGCCAGCTCCTTCGGGACAGGTGACACCTACGAGCAGTACTTC
CASSFGTGDTYEQYF
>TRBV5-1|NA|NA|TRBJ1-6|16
TGCGCCAGCAGCTTTGGGCAGGATTTGTATAATTCACCCCTCCACTTT
CASSFGQDLYNSPLHF
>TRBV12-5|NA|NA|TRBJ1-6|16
TGTGCTAGTGGTTTGAGGGGGGGCTCCTATAATTCACCCCTCCACTTT
CASGLRGGSYNSPLHF
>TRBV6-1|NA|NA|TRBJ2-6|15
TGTGCCAGCAGTGACAGGATCTCTGGGGCCAACGTCCTGACTTTC
CASSDRISGANVLTF
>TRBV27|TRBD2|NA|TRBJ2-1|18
TGTGCCAGCAGTTTGGCCCCCGTCGGGGGAGGGGTCCGGGATGAGCAGTTCTTC
CASSLAPVGGGVRDEQFF
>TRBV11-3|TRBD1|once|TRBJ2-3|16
TGTGCCAGCAGCTTCGGATCTGGGACAGAGACAGATACGCAGTATTTT
CASSFGSGTETDTQYF
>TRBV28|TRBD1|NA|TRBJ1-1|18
TGTGCCAGCAGTTTAAGGGGACAGGTTTCCTACCTGAACACTGAAGCTTTCTTT
CASSLRGQVSYLNTEAFF
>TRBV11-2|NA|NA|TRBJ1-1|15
TGTGCCAGCAGCTTAGCGGGGGGCGTGAACACTGAAGCTTTCTTT
CASSLAGGVNTEAFF
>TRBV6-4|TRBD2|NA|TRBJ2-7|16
TGTGCCAGCAGTGTGGAGCGGGGCCGTTGGTCCTACGAGCAGTACTTC
CASSVERGRWSYEQYF
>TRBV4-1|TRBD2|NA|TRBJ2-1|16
TGCGCCAGCAGCCAAGGCGGGGGGGAATCCTACAATGAGCAGTTCTTC
CASSQGGGESYNEQFF
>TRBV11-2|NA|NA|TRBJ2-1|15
TGTGCCAGCAGCTTGTATTCGAGCTCCTACAATGAGCAGTTCTTC
CASSLYSSSYNEQFF
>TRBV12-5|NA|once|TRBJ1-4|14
TGTGCTAGTGGTTTAGGGCAGGGGAATGAGAAACTGTTTTTT
CASGLGQGNEKLFF
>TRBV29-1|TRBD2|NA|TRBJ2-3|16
TGCAGCGTTGAACGGGGTAGCGGGGGGAGCACAGATACGCAGTATTTT
CSVERGSGGSTDTQYF
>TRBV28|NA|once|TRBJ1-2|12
TGTGCCAGCAGTTTATACAGGCATGGCTACACCTTC
CASSLYRHGYTF
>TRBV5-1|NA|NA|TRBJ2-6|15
TGCGCCAGCAGCTTGGAGTCTACTGGGGCCAACGTCCTGACTTTC
CASSLESTGANVLTF
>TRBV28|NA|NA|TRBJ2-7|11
TGTGCCAGCAGTTTCGGGTACGAGCAGTACTTC
CASSFGYEQYF
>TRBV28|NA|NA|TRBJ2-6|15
TGTGCCAGCAGTCGTCAGGGTACCGGGGCCAACGTCCTGACTTTC
CASSRQGTGANVLTF
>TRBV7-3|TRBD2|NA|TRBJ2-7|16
TGTGCCAGCAGCTCTACCGGGACTAGGGGTGGGTCCGAGCAGTACTTC
CASSSTGTRGGSEQYF
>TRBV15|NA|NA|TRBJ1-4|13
TGTGCCACCAATGAGGGCGCTAATGAAAAACTGTTTTTT
CATNEGANEKLFF
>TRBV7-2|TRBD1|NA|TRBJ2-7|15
TGTGCCAGCAGCTTTAGATGGGACAGGGTGTACGAGCAGTACTTC
CASSFRWDRVYEQYF
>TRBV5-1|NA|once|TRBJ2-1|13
TGCGCCAGCAGCTTGTACAAGTACAATGAGCAGTTCTTC
CASSLYKYNEQFF
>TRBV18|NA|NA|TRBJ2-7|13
TGTGCCAGCTCACCACCGGGGCTCTACGAGCAGTACTTC
CASSPPGLYEQYF
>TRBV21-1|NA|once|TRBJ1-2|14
TGTGCCAGCAGCACCCGAGGGCAGTCGGAGGGCTACACCTTC
CASSTRGQSEGYTF
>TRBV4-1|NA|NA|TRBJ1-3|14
TGCGCCAGCAGCCAACCTCGCTCTGGAAACACCATATATTTT
CASSQPRSGNTIYF
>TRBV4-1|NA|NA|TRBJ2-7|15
TGCGCCAGCAGCCAGCCCAGGATGACCGCCTACGAGCAGTACTTC
CASSQPRMTAYEQYF
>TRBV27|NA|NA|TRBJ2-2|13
TGTGCCAGTTACCGGAGAGGGACCGGGGAGCTGTTTTTT
CASYRRGTGELFF
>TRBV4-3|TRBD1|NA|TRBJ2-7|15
TGCGCCAGCAGCCATGGGCCTGGGACAGAATACGAGCAGTACTTC
CASSHGPGTEYEQYF
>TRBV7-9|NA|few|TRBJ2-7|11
TGTGCCAGCAGCCTCTCCTACGAGCAGTACTTC
CASSLSYEQYF